The T cell receptor (beta chain) described here comes from a study of cytomegalovirus exposure and HLA in healthy donors. Study-wide results and caveats: Sequences of the TCR beta chain were said to predict the HLA-A and HLA-B alleles of most subjects accurately.

CDR3 length: 12 amino acids. Between the trimmed V and J ends, which lost 4 bases and 0 bases, there was a span of 3 bases. The germline gives CDR1 SGHNT, CDR2 YYREEE (reference sequence). PCR was performed using 60 Vbeta and 13 Jbeta primers. The assay was immunoSEQ multiplex PCR, and TCRdb's table has in-frame clones only and misses some. In the table there are about 190,000 clones, 80% of which are singletons. Remarks on this clone: Its antigen is currently unknown.

The rearrangement uses TRBV5-4 and TRBJ2-3, with unresolved D. This clonotype was sampled from a boy aged 10-17 years in good health and CMV-seronegative. The sample consisted of PBMCs. The CDR3 protein is CASSLSTDTQYF. DNA of the CDR3: TGTGCCAGCAGCCTTAGCACAGATACGCAGTATTTT.